Here is one T cell receptor beta chain with its context. These data are taken from a study of blood T cell repertoires in COVID-19. Study in general: The United States, Italy and Spain were the sources of the acute and convalescent COVID-19 samples. Sources were T cells, B-cell-depleted T cells, or PBMCs; the material itself was cDNA or gDNA.

The CDR3 is 15 amino acids. Trimming pared 5 bases from V and 1 base from J, leaving 17 bases between. Per the germline V gene, CDR1 is GTSNPN and CDR2 is SVGIG (reference sequence). In the source study's methods: The authors estimated nucleated cell counts from reference gene primer amplification. Profiled with immunoSEQ multiplex PCR; TCRdb holds only in-frame clones, not every one. V and J calls and clone size are those listed in that table; D and trimming were worked out from the DNA. This sample has under 130,000 clones, with 75% to 90% found just once. The sample consisted of peripheral blood. The chain employs TRBV30 and TRBJ1-2; D unresolved. The sequence came from a woman aged 80 or older with acute or convalescent COVID-19. CDR3 bases: TGTGCCTGGGCCCCCCCTCGGGTGCTTAACTATGGCTACACCTTC. This encodes CAWAPPRVLNYGYTF.